The text below deals with one TCR beta chain. The same CDR3 arises from other DNA sequences in this sample as well. The source of the sample is a study of shared clonotypes between healthy human individuals. Whole-study context: Sampling drew on donors who were a couple of women and a few men aged 18 to 49.

Germline assignment: CDR1 ENHRY and CDR2 SYGVKD. The V end was cut by 2 bases, the J end by 7 bases, with 9 bases between. CDR3 length: 13 amino acids. Genomic DNA of every subset was divided equally among multiple immunoSEQ plates. Generated by immunoSEQ multiplex PCR, the TCRdb table keeps only in-frame clones and is missing some. The data contain 2 million to 2.5 million clones, approximately 94% of them singletons. Naive CD4+ cells were CD45RA-selected; the remaining cells were memory. The chain recombines TRBV10-3 with TRBJ1-5; D gene ambiguous. This receptor was taken from a man between 18 and 35 years old in good health. Sequencing input: naive CD4+ T cells sorted from blood. Subset specified: CD45RA+ positively selected. The CDR3 reads CAISEGGGQPQHF. The CDR3 DNA sequence: TGTGCCATCAGTGAGGGCGGAGGCCAGCCCCAGCATTTT.